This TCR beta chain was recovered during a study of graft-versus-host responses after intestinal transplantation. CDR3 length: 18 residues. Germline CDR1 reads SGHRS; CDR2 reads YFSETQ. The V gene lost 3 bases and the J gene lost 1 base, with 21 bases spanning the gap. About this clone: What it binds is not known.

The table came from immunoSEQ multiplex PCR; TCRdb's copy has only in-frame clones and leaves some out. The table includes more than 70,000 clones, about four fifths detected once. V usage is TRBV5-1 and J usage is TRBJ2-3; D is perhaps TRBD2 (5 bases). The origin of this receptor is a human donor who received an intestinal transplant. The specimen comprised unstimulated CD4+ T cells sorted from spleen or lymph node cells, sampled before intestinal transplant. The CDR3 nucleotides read TGCGCCAGCAGCTCCAGGCCCGGATTACTGGGAGGCACAGATACGCAGTATTTT. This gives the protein CASSSRPGLLGGTDTQYF. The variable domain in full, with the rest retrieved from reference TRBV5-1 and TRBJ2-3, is KAGVTQTPRYLIKTRGQQVTLSCSPISGHRSVSWYQQTPGQGLQFLFEYFSETQRNKGNFPGRFSGRQFSNSRSEMNVSTLELGDSALYLCASSSRPGLLGGTDTQYFGPGTRLTVL.